This TCR beta chain was obtained from a study of preoperative IRX-2 immunotherapy in early breast cancer. The treatment: preoperative locoregional IRX-2 cytokine immunotherapy. Patients received preoperative, locoregional IRX-2 cytokine immunotherapy in a phase Ib study. Measured with immunoSEQ multiplex PCR; TCRdb has only the in-frame clones, and not every one. The sample has fewer than 25,000 clones; around four fifths are singletons. The CDR3 loop spans 12 amino acids. Germline V gene data show CDR1 as MNHGY and CDR2 as SAAAGT. In the case of this clone: The junction does not match germline at one end; this may be a read error.

The sequencing here drew on lymph node tissue, taken after IRX-2 immunotherapy. The chain employs TRBV6-8 and TRBJ2-7; D is unresolved. The receptor was isolated from a human donor with breast cancer. Here the CDR3 reads CAISGGFYEQYF. The CDR3 DNA is TGTGCCATCAGTGGCGGATTCTACGAGCAGTACTTC.